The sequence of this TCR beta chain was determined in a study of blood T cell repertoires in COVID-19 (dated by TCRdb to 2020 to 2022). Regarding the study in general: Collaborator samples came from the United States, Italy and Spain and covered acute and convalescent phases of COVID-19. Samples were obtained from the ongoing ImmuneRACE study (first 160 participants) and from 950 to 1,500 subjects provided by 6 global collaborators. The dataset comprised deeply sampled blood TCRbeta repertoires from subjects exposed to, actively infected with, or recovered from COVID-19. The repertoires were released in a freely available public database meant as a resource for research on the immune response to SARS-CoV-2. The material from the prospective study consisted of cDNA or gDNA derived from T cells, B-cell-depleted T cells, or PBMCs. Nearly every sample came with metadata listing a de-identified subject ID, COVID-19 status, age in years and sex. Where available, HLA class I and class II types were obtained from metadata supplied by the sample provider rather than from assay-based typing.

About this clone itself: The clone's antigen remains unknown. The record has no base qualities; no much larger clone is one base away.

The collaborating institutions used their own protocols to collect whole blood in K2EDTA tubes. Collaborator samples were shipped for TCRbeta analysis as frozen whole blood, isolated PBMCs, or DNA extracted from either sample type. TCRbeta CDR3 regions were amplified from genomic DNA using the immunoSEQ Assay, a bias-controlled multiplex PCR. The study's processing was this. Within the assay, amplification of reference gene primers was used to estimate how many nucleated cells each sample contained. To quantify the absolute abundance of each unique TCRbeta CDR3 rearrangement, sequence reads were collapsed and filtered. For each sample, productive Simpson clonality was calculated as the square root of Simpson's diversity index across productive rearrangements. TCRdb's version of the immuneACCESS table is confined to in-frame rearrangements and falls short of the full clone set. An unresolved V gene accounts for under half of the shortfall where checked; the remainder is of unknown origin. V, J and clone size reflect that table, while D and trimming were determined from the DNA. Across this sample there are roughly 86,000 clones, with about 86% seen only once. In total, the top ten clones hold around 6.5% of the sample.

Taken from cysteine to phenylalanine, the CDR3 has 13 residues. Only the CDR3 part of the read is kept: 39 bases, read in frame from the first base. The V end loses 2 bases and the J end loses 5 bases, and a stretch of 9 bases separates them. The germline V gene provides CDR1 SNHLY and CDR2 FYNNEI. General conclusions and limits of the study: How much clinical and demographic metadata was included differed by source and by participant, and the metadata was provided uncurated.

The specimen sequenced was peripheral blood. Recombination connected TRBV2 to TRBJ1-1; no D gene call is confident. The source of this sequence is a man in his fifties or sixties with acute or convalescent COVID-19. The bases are TGTGCCAGCAGTGAACCCGGGAGGACTGAAGCTTTCTTT. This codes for CASSEPGRTEAFF. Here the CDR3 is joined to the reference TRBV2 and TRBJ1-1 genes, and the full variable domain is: EPEVTQTPSHQVTQMGQEVILRCVPISNHLYFYWYRQILGQKVEFLVSFYNNEISEKSEIFDDQFSVERPDGSNFTLKIRSTKLEDSAMYFCASSEPGRTEAFFGQGTRLTVV.